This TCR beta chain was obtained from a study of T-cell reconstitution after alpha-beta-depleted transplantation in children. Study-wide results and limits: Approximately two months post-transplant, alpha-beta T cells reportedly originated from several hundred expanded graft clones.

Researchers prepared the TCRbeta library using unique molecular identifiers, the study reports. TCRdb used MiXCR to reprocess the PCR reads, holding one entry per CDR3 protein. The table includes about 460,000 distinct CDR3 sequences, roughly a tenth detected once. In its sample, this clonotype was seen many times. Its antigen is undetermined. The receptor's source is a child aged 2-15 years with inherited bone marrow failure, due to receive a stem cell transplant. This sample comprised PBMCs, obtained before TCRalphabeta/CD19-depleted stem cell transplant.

The CDR3 region has the DNA TGTGCCAGCAGCTTAGCTCCAATGGAGACCCAGTACTTC. This codes for CASSLAPMETQYF. V gene TRBV7-9 combines with J gene TRBJ2-5; no clear D. The CDR3 sequence is 13 residues long. Germline assignment: CDR1 SEHNR and CDR2 FQNEAQ (reference sequence). Trimming removed 0 bases from V and 5 bases from J, with 7 bases in between.